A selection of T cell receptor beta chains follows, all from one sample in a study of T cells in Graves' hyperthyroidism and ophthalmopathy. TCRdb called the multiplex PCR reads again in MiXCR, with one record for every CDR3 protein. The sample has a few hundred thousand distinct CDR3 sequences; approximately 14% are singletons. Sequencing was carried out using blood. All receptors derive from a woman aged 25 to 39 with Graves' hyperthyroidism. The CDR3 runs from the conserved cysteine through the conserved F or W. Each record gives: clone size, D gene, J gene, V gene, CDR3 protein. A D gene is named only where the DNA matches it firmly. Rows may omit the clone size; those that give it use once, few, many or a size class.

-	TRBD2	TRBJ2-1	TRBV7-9	CASSFTSGPYDEQFF
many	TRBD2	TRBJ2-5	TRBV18	CASSPSGSGETQYF
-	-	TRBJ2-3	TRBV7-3	CASSLTGVRIADTQYF
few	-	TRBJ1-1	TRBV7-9	CASNKVGGGASEAFF
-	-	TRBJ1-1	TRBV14	CASSPLLGNTEAFF
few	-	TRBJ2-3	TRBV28	CASSSNTDAQYF
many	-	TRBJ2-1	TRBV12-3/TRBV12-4	CASNLVRGGNEQFF
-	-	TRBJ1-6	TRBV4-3	CASSTGFNDSPLHF
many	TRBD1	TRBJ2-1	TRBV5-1	CASSSDQTGAISYNEQFF
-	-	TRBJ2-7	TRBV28	CVSSYARAGLGAYEQYF
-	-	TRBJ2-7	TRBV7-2	CASSQEGFKGYEQYF
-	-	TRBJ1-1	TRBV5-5	CASSFLRWTENTEAFF
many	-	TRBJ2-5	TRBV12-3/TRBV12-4	CASSVRTQETQYF
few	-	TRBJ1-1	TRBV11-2	CASSLADLEQGITEAFF
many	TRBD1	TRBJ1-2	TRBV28	CASSPPGQGYGYTF
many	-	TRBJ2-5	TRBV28	CASSFYPQAVLPETQYF
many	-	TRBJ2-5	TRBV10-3	CAISESGDFQETQYF
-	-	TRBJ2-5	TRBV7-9	CASSLVQGGRQTQYF
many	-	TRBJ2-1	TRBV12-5	CASGFHEQFF
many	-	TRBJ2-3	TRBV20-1	CSALPIQRVTDTQYF
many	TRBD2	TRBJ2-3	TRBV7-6	CASSLAPGLDGLNTQYF
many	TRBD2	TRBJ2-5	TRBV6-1	CASTGIAGGLETQYF
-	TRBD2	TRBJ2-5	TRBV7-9	CASSPGTSGAQETQYF
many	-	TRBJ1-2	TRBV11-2	CASSLDLWVGGYGYTF
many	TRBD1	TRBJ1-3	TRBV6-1	CASSLGQGDGGNTIYF
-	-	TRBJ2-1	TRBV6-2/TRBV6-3	CASTGNRLFLQNEQFF
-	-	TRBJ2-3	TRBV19	CASSTPGLSDTQYF
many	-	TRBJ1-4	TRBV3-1	CASSQDRWVHREKLFF
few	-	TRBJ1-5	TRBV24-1	CATSDGARGSHQPQHF
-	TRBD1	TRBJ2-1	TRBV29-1	CSVEVGWVGTVRNEQFF
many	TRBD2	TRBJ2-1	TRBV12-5	CASGLPPAGAYNEQFF
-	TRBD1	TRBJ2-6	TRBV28	CASSFSPGTGTGANVLTF
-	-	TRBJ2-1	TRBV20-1	CSASPSSRSRQFF
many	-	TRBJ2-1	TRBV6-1	CASSEGQTVGGVGDEQFF
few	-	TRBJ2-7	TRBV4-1	CASSQPGEDYEQYF
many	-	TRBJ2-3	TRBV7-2	CASSLAAEADTQYF
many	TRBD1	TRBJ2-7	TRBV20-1	CSASYDRDSPSYEQYF